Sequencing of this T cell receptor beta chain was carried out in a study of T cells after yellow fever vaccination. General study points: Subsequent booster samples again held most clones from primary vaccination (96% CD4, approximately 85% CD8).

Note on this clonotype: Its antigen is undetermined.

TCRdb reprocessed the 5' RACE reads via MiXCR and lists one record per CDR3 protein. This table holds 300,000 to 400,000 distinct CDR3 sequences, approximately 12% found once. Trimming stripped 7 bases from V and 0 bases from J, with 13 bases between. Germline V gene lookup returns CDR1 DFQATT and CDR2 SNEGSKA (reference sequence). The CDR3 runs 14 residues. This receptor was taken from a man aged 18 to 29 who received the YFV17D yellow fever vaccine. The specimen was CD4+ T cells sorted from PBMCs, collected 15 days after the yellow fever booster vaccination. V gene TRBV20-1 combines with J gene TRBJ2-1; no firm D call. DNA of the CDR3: TGCAGTGTTCCGGTGCGAATCTCCTACAATGAGCAGTTCTTC. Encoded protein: CSVPVRISYNEQFF.